This T cell receptor (beta chain) was obtained from a study of T-cell memory formation after mild COVID-19. Study overall: The two donors had largely donor-specific TCR clusters. Broader study findings: Contracting clones, day 15 to 85, had balanced CD4/CD8, and later expanders favored CD4+.

TCRdb re-analysed the 5' RACE reads in MiXCR, keeping a single row per CDR3 protein. The sample lists 470,000 or so distinct CDR3 sequences; roughly 20% were seen once. This clonotype has more than one count but fewer than ten. The antigen is not known. The final CDR3 position lacks the conserved phenylalanine or tryptophan, pointing to a likely read error. No DNA is shown, since the ends of the CDR3 on it are uncertain; the CDR3 is the one TCRdb lists. The CDR3 spans 13 amino acids, including both terminal residues. The germline V gene has CDR1 MNHEY and CDR2 SVGEGT. V is TRBV6-2 or TRBV6-3 and J is TRBJ2-4; TRBD2, the table's D call, was not compared with the DNA. This TCR was sampled from an adult woman who had mild COVID-19 (a few samples of this study predate the infection). Cell type and time point are not known. The sequenced material came from PBMCs or a T cell subset sorted from them (not recorded which). CDR3 loop: CASRTLAGGPLGV.